A selection of T cell receptor beta chains follows, all from one sample in a study of T cells expressing NK-cell markers. From its re-call of the 5' RACE reads, TCRdb lists each CDR3 protein once, without DNA. This sample's clone table lists 200,000 to 300,000 distinct CDR3 sequences. Sequencing used blood T cells: a sorted CD56 or NKG2C T cell subset, CD4+ or CD8+ T cells, or bulk PBMC T cells (not recorded which). Source of these receptors: a man younger than 30 in good health. Each CDR3 is given with its conserved first and last residue.

>TRBV2|TRBJ1-2|14
CASSEGQGRYGYTF
>TRBV15|TRBJ2-2|16
CATSRPGPSGSGELFF
>TRBV7-6|TRBJ1-4|15
CASSLEPGHDEKLFF
>TRBV14|TRBJ2-5|15
CASSQESWFQETQYF
>TRBV7-2|TRBJ2-7|15
CASSLPLAGGREQYF
>TRBV18|TRBJ2-7|16
CASSPLRQGRSYEQYF
>TRBV12-3/TRBV12-4|TRBJ1-4|14
CASSPGDTYEKLFF
>TRBV7-9|TRBJ2-1|17
CASSPPTGTSSYNEQFF
>TRBV18|TRBJ2-1|17
CASSPSSGTGAYNEQFF
>TRBV3-1|TRBJ2-5|15
CASSQDMGRAETQYF
>TRBV10-3|TRBJ2-1|14
CATAGLAGVVEQFF
>TRBV20-1|TRBJ2-5|16
CSARNKQGPLQETQYF
>TRBV12-3/TRBV12-4|TRBJ1-4|14
CASSMAGVNEKLFF
>TRBV18|TRBJ2-7|16
CASSVLGGGDFYEQYF
>TRBV5-4|TRBJ2-5|14
CASSLYSGKETQYF
>TRBV20-1|TRBJ2-1|15
CSARLDRGFYNEQFF
>TRBV20-1|TRBJ2-7|13
CSATGTSGYEQYF
>TRBV21-1|TRBJ1-5|17
CASSKKKVSQRNQPQHF
>TRBV5-4|TRBJ2-3|16
CASSLYLGQGTDTQYF
>TRBV10-3|TRBJ2-1|17
CAISESVPSGSISEQFF
>TRBV12-3/TRBV12-4|TRBJ1-4|14
CASSAQTVGEKLFF
>TRBV20-1|TRBJ2-3|16
CSAKNFEALGSDTQYF
>TRBV11-3|TRBJ2-5|15
CASSLGPLEGETQYF
>TRBV6-6|TRBJ2-7|12
CASSYDDYEQYF
>TRBV27|TRBJ1-3|15
CASSFTGGSGNTIYF
>TRBV10-3|TRBJ2-1|16
CAISRGVAGGQNEQFF
>TRBV20-1|TRBJ2-1|15
CRASLGSDTRDEQFF
>TRBV29-1|TRBJ2-1|16
CSVSGHKQWGDNEQFF
>TRBV4-2|TRBJ2-7|15
CASSQDAFSHYEQYF
>TRBV7-9|TRBJ2-5|15
CASSPRGAQEETQYF
>TRBV10-3|TRBJ2-5|11
CAISEYGTQYF
>TRBV6-5|TRBJ2-7|15
CASSYLFDSSYEQYF
>TRBV20-1|TRBJ2-1|17
CSAPGLAGPGGYNEQFF
>TRBV5-1|TRBJ2-3|15
CASSLAVAGTDTQYF
>TRBV4-2|TRBJ2-7|15
CASSQEVSVDYEQYF
>TRBV20-1|TRBJ2-1|17
CSALGLAGSLSYNEQFF
>TRBV23-1|TRBJ2-1|16
CASSQPGTGGYNEQFF
>TRBV5-1|TRBJ2-5|15
CASSYTGTAKETQYF
>TRBV11-2|TRBJ1-2|13
CASSLVGSYGYTF
>TRBV6-1|TRBJ1-5|13
CASRGQAGQPQHF
>TRBV7-2|TRBJ2-1|15
CASSSQTSEYNEQFF
>TRBV7-2|TRBJ1-1|15
CASTLTGGANTEAFF
>TRBV7-2|TRBJ2-7|15
CASSLAGSRANEQYF
>TRBV30|TRBJ2-2|13
CAWTQGNTGELFF
>TRBV15|TRBJ2-4|16
CATSSRLAAAKNIQYF
>TRBV20-1|TRBJ1-1|11
CSARDPGEAFF
>TRBV9|TRBJ1-6|15
CASSVGGRGGSPLHF
>TRBV7-6|TRBJ2-7|15
CASSPKDRSSYEQYF
>TRBV12-3/TRBV12-4|TRBJ2-2|15
CASSFVGTGGRELFF
>TRBV5-1|TRBJ2-5|14
CASSHYQNQETQYF
>TRBV5-1|TRBJ1-2|17
CASSRDSWDPTNYGYTF